This TCR beta chain was recovered during a study of monozygotic twins with inflammatory bowel disease. Regarding the study as a whole: Healthy co-twins, by inverse Simpson, had higher TCRbeta diversity than their siblings with IBD. Any single strong signal or clonotype tied to IBD lacked support.

Blood was drawn at over 2 ml per donor. In regard to this clonotype: Its specificity is not known.

This CDR3 contains 12 residues. Germline V gene data show CDR1 as MNHEY and CDR2 as SMNVEV (reference sequence). TCRdb re-called the 5' RACE reads; every CDR3 protein appears as one record, without DNA. The sample's table shows approximately 400,000 distinct CDR3 sequences. The sequenced sample was blood. This clonotype was obtained from a human donor with ulcerative colitis or Crohn's disease, or a healthy co-twin of an affected twin (not recorded which). The chain carries TRBV27 and TRBJ1-1; TCRdb reports TRBD1, a call that lacks DNA to check it against. CDR3 sequence: CASSLQGQEAFF.